This TCR beta chain was observed in a study of T cells expressing NK-cell markers. Study at large: Seven HCMV-seropositive donors and one seronegative donor made up the eight sequenced donors.

The CDR3 is made up of 17 amino acids. CDR1 is SGHKS and CDR2 is YYEKEE in the germline V gene (reference sequence). General study findings and limits: Top CD8+ clonotypes included the dominant CD3+CD56+NKG2C+ clonotypes in five to seven donors.

On this clonotype: Antigen unknown.

TCRdb reprocessed the 5' RACE reads and keeps a single row for each CDR3 protein, giving no DNA. The sample has about 460,000 distinct CDR3 sequences. The gene calls are TRBV5-5 and TRBJ2-2; there is no DNA to check the TCRdb D call of TRBD2. The sequence derives from a woman in her 50s in good health. The sample comprised blood T cells: a sorted CD56 or NKG2C T cell subset, CD4+ or CD8+ T cells, or bulk PBMC T cells (not recorded which). The CDR3 region is CASSLRPSGVNTGELFF.